In its sample, the clone carrying this T cell receptor (beta chain) was seen once. As yet, its antigen is unknown. The sample originates from a study of shared clonotypes between healthy human individuals. Points from the study as a whole: Non-shared clonotypes were found to have lower generation probabilities than the clonotypes that were shared by all four of the sorted-subset donors.

V dropped 5 bases and J dropped 2; count of bases not matched to a gene: 10. This CDR3 comprises 17 residues. Per germline, CDR1 SEHNR and CDR2 FQNEAQ (reference sequence). The data were produced by immunoSEQ multiplex PCR, yet TCRdb's version contains in-frame clones alone and is incomplete. The sample lists 2 million to 2.5 million clones; over 85% were seen once. This rearrangement joins TRBV7-9 to TRBJ1-4; TRBD1 aligns across 8 bases. Sequences were obtained from naive CD4+ T cells from PBMCs. Subset described: CD45RA+ positively selected. This TCR came from a man between 18 and 29 years old in good health. Some clones in this sample may be carry-over from other donors' samples. The CDR3 nucleotides are TGTGCCAGCAGCCTACGTGTAACAGGGGGTACTAATGAAAAACTGTTTTTT. Translation gives CASSLRVTGGTNEKLFF.